This T cell receptor beta chain was retrieved from a study of cytomegalovirus exposure and HLA in healthy donors. Points from the study as a whole: Later analysis found that TCR beta chains associated with HLA were more clonally expanded than other, equally common chains.

The PCR had 60 Vbeta and 13 Jbeta primers. The method was immunoSEQ multiplex PCR; TCRdb's version includes in-frame clones alone and lacks a portion of them. The table records 87,000 or so clones, around 8% of them present only once. V lost 3 bases to trimming and J lost 3 bases, with 18 bases between them. CDR1 is MNHEY, CDR2 SMNVEV, per germline (reference sequence). This CDR3 has 17 residues. There are a few counts of this clone. Antigen: not known. Sample: PBMCs. The TCR sequence derives from a man in his fifties in good health and CMV-seronegative. The chain carries TRBV27 and TRBJ1-5; D possibly corresponds to TRBD1 (6 bases). CDR3 nucleotides: TGTGCCAGCAGTTTGGGGGCGGGTGGGCTATCCAATCAGCCCCAGCATTTT. Residues: CASSLGAGGLSNQPQHF.